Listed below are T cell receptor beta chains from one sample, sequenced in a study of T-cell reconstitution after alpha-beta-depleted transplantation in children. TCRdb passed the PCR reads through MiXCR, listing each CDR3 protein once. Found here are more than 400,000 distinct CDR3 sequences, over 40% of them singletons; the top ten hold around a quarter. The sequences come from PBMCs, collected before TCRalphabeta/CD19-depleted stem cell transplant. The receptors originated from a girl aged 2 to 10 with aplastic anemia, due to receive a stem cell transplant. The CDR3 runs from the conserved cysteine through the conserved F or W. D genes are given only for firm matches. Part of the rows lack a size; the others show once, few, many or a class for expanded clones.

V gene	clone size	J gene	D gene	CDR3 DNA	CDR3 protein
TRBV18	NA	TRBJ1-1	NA	TGTGCCAGCTCACCCGGCGTTGCGAACACTGAAGCTTTCTTT	CASSPGVANTEAFF
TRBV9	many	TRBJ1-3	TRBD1	TGTGCCAGCAGACCGGCCGGGACAGGCTTTTCTGGAAACACCATATATTTT	CASRPAGTGFSGNTIYF
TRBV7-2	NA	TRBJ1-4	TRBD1	TGTGCCAGCAGCTCTCGACAGGGGGCGGATGAAAAACTGTTTTTT	CASSSRQGADEKLFF
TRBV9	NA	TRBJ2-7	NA	TGTGCCAGCAGCGGTACAGGAGAGCAGTACTTC	CASSGTGEQYF
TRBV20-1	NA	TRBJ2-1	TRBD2	TGCAGTGGGGAGGGCCAATCGGAGGTTAAGGAGCAGTTCTTC	CSGEGQSEVKEQFF
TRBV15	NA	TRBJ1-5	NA	TGTGCCACCACCAGAGAGAAAGAGAATCAGCCCCAGCATTTT	CATTREKENQPQHF
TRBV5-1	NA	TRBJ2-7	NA	TGCGCCAGCACAGCCGGGGTATCCTACGAGCAGTACTTC	CASTAGVSYEQYF
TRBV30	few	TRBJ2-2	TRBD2	TGTGCCTGGACCGCCCCCGGGAGGGCCACCGGGGAGCTGTTTTTT	CAWTAPGRATGELFF
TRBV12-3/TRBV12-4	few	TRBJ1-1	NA	TGTGCCAGCAGTTTGAACAGGGATGTCACTGAAGCTTTCTTT	CASSLNRDVTEAFF
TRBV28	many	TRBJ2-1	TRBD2	TGTGCCAGCAGCTCTAGCGGGCCTTCCTACAATGAGCAGTTCTTC	CASSSSGPSYNEQFF
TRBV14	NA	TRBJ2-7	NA	TGTGCCAGCAGCGAACAATCCTACTACGAGCAGTACTTC	CASSEQSYYEQYF
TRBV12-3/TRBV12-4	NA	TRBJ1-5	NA	TGTGCCAGCGGTCAGATCGGTGGCGGTCAGCCCCAGCATTTT	CASGQIGGGQPQHF
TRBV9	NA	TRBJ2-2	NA	TGTGCCAGCAGCGTATCTCCTAGGGGGGACCCGAACACCGGGGAGCTGTTTTTT	CASSVSPRGDPNTGELFF
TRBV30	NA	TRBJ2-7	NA	TGTGCCTGGAGTGTAGGAGGATACGAGCAGTACTTC	CAWSVGGYEQYF
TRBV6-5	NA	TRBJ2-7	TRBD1	TGTGCCAGCAGTTATAATGGACAGGGTTACTACGAGCAGTACTTC	CASSYNGQGYYEQYF
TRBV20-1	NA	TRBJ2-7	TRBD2	TGCAGTGCTAGAGCCCCCCTAGCGGGTCCCTACGAGCAGTACTTC	CSARAPLAGPYEQYF